The rows below give T cell receptor beta chains drawn from one sample of a study of a mutant IDH1 vaccine in newly diagnosed glioma. Their antigens are not known. Data came from immunoSEQ multiplex PCR; TCRdb stores just in-frame clones and leaves some out. The sample has tens of thousands of clones; under 90% are singletons. This material consisted of PBMCs, taken from a glioma patient whose treatment included an IDH1 peptide vaccine. All receptors come from a woman aged 50 to 60 with glioma. Both conserved end residues are part of each CDR3. A D gene is named only where the DNA matches it firmly. Size is omitted from some rows. Given values are once, few, many or a class for expanded clones.

CDR3 length	V gene	J gene	D gene	clone size	CDR3 protein	CDR3 DNA
14	TRBV6-1	TRBJ1-5	-	-	CASSEDSAESPQHF	TGTGCCAGCAGTGAAGACAGCGCCGAATCGCCCCAGCATTTT
16	TRBV7-9	TRBJ2-7	TRBD2	-	CASSSPGGPDYYEQYF	TGTGCCAGCAGCTCGCCGGGGGGGCCGGATTACTACGAGCAGTACTTC
14	TRBV5-1	TRBJ1-2	-	-	CASSQGTTASDYTF	TGCGCCAGCAGCCAAGGCACGACAGCCAGTGACTACACCTTC
15	TRBV7-2	TRBJ1-2	-	-	CASSPFTKKDYGYTF	TGTGCCAGCAGCCCATTTACAAAAAAAGACTATGGCTACACCTTC
13	TRBV6-4	TRBJ1-5	-	-	CASRGGSNQPQHF	TGTGCCAGCAGGGGAGGTAGCAATCAGCCCCAGCATTTT
12	TRBV28	TRBJ2-3	TRBD1	-	CATDREPDTQYF	TGTGCCACAGACAGGGAACCAGATACGCAGTATTTT
18	TRBV9	TRBJ1-1	TRBD1	-	CASSPTPTGGRANTEAFF	TGTGCCAGCAGCCCTACCCCGACAGGGGGCAGGGCGAACACTGAAGCTTTCTTT
14	TRBV19	TRBJ2-7	-	-	CASKGGQTSYEQYF	TGTGCCAGTAAGGGGGGACAGACCTCCTACGAGCAGTACTTC
15	TRBV19	TRBJ1-1	TRBD1	-	CASSRGQGATTEAFF	TGTGCCAGTAGTAGGGGTCAGGGGGCGACCACTGAAGCTTTCTTT
12	TRBV5-1	TRBJ2-1	-	-	CASSLPLDEQFF	TGCGCCAGCAGCCTACCCTTAGATGAGCAGTTCTTC
15	TRBV5-6	TRBJ2-5	TRBD1	once	CASSGRQGAKETQYF	TGTGCCAGCAGCGGAAGACAGGGGGCAAAAGAGACCCAGTACTTC
12	TRBV5-4	TRBJ2-4	-	-	CASSLEKNIQYF	TGTGCCAGCAGCTTGGAAAAAAACATTCAGTACTTC
14	TRBV7-9	TRBJ2-5	-	-	CASSPGGKGETQYF	TGTGCCAGCAGCCCTGGGGGGAAGGGAGAGACCCAGTACTTC
16	TRBV5-1	TRBJ2-5	TRBD1	-	CASSVLGQGTQETQYF	TGCGCCAGCAGTGTGCTGGGACAGGGGACCCAAGAGACCCAGTACTTC
11	TRBV6-5	TRBJ2-7	-	once	CASSGSYEQYF	TGTGCCAGCAGCGGATCCTACGAGCAGTACTTC
13	TRBV5-6	TRBJ2-3	-	-	CASSNSGTDTQYF	TGTGCCAGCAGTAATAGCGGCACAGATACGCAGTATTTT
14	TRBV7-8	TRBJ2-2	-	-	CASSLWTEPGELFF	TGTGCCAGCAGCCTTTGGACGGAACCCGGGGAGCTGTTTTTT
11	TRBV29-1	TRBJ1-1	-	few	CSVSRATEAFF	TGCAGCGTTTCAAGGGCCACTGAAGCTTTCTTT
15	TRBV12-5	TRBJ1-3	-	once	CASGFSGPSGNTIYF	TGTGCTAGTGGTTTCAGTGGGCCCTCTGGAAACACCATATATTTT
15	TRBV9	TRBJ2-3	-	-	CASSTYGKSTDTQYF	TGTGCCAGCAGCACCTATGGGAAGAGCACAGATACGCAGTATTTT
14	TRBV30	TRBJ2-1	-	-	CAWSVGGATNEQFF	TGTGCCTGGAGTGTAGGCGGGGCGACAAATGAGCAGTTCTTC
15	TRBV14	TRBJ2-2	-	-	CASSQGWPNTGELFF	TGTGCCAGCAGCCAAGGATGGCCGAACACCGGGGAGCTGTTTTTT
16	TRBV6-6	TRBJ2-1	TRBD1	-	CASSYRDRVERNEQFF	TGTGCCAGCAGTTACCGGGACAGGGTAGAAAGGAATGAGCAGTTCTTC
15	TRBV9	TRBJ1-2	-	-	CASSVGTTSAYGYTF	TGTGCCAGCAGCGTCGGGACGACGTCAGCCTATGGCTACACCTTC
15	TRBV7-9	TRBJ2-5	-	-	CASSPPAGGAGTQYF	TGTGCCAGCAGCCCCCCGGCAGGGGGGGCGGGGACCCAGTACTTC
14	TRBV5-1	TRBJ2-7	TRBD1	-	CASSLGQALTKQYF	TGCGCCAGCAGCTTAGGACAGGCACTAACTAAGCAGTACTTC
13	TRBV9	TRBJ1-1	TRBD1	few	CASSIRWDREAFF	TGTGCCAGCAGCATACGCTGGGACAGGGAAGCTTTCTTT
17	TRBV6-1	TRBJ1-5	-	-	CASSELGGQGSNQPQHF	TGTGCCAGCAGTGAATTAGGAGGTCAGGGAAGCAATCAGCCCCAGCATTTT
14	TRBV5-1	TRBJ2-1	TRBD2	-	CASKRELSYNEQFF	TGCGCCAGCAAGCGGGAGTTGTCCTACAATGAGCAGTTCTTC
14	TRBV29-1	TRBJ2-2	-	-	CSTLSRANTGELFF	TGCAGCACCCTGTCGAGGGCGAACACCGGGGAGCTGTTTTTT
19	TRBV7-6	TRBJ2-2	TRBD2	once	CASSLVASGVRTNTGELFF	TGTGCCAGCAGCTTAGTTGCTAGCGGCGTAAGGACGAACACCGGGGAGCTGTTTTTT
14	TRBV7-2	TRBJ2-7	-	once	CASSLRGPPYEQYF	TGTGCCAGCAGCTTGCGGGGGCCTCCCTACGAGCAGTACTTC
16	TRBV9	TRBJ2-3	-	-	CASSLKGLLNTDTQYF	TGTGCCAGCAGCTTAAAGGGTCTACTCAATACAGATACGCAGTATTTT
15	TRBV7-9	TRBJ2-7	TRBD1	-	CASSLPGQVHYEQYF	TGTGCCAGCAGCCTTCCGGGACAGGTCCACTACGAGCAGTACTTC
15	TRBV9	TRBJ1-4	TRBD1	-	CASSGGQGLNEKLFF	TGTGCCAGCAGCGGGGGACAGGGGCTAAATGAAAAACTGTTTTTT
14	TRBV29-1	TRBJ1-2	TRBD1	-	CSVDRSTGGYGYTF	TGCAGCGTTGACCGTAGTACAGGGGGCTATGGCTACACCTTC
13	TRBV29-1	TRBJ1-5	-	few	CSVGLGVRQPQHF	TGCAGCGTTGGACTGGGGGTTCGACAGCCCCAGCATTTT
12	TRBV4-1	TRBJ2-1	-	-	CASSQDGLREFF	TGCGCCAGCAGCCAAGACGGCTTAAGGGAGTTCTTC
14	TRBV7-9	TRBJ2-5	TRBD1	-	CASSLQGQQETQYF	TGTGCCAGCAGCTTGCAGGGACAGCAAGAGACCCAGTACTTC
13	TRBV15	TRBJ1-5	TRBD1	-	CATSPGQLQPQHF	TGTGCCACCAGCCCGGGACAGCTCCAGCCCCAGCATTTT
14	TRBV6-1	TRBJ1-1	-	few	CASSAGHMDTEAFF	TGTGCCAGCAGTGCTGGACACATGGACACTGAAGCTTTCTTT
13	TRBV6-5	TRBJ1-1	-	-	CASSYGGATEAFF	TGTGCCAGCAGCTATGGGGGGGCAACTGAAGCTTTCTTT
19	TRBV29-1	TRBJ1-2	-	-	CSVRIRGRWERGTNYGYTF	TGCAGCGTACGAATCCGGGGCAGATGGGAGAGGGGGACTAACTATGGCTACACCTTC
21	TRBV5-1	TRBJ2-4	-	-	CASSLDDPGQGGKGAKNIQYF	TGCGCCAGCAGCTTGGACGATCCGGGACAAGGGGGAAAAGGAGCCAAAAACATTCAGTACTTC
14	TRBV7-8	TRBJ1-1	-	-	CASSWGRSNTEAFF	TGTGCCAGCAGCTGGGGACGTTCGAACACTGAAGCTTTCTTT
17	TRBV10-3	TRBJ1-2	-	-	CAISEAQTGPSAYGYTF	TGTGCCATCAGTGAGGCCCAGACAGGACCGTCAGCTTATGGCTACACCTTC
16	TRBV2	TRBJ1-5	TRBD1	-	CASSVSTGDSNQPQHF	TGTGCCAGCAGTGTTAGTACAGGGGATAGCAATCAGCCCCAGCATTTT
14	TRBV10-3	TRBJ1-2	-	-	CATTWQPGNYGYTF	TGTGCCACCACGTGGCAGCCGGGTAACTATGGCTACACCTTC
15	TRBV2	TRBJ2-5	-	-	CASSEYGQGGETQYF	TGTGCCAGCAGTGAATATGGGCAGGGGGGGGAGACCCAGTACTTC
10	TRBV19	TRBJ2-1	-	-	CASSHGEQFF	TGTGCCAGTAGTCACGGTGAGCAGTTCTTC